This record covers a single TCR beta chain. Only a few counts were recorded for this clone. There is no known antigen for this receptor. There are no base qualities to consult, and no much larger clone falls within one base. The CDR3 regions of human TCRbeta chains were analyzed by immunosequencing. On the authors' methods: Repertoire TCRs were matched against a reference library of SARS-CoV-2-specific TCRs generated with the MIRA antigen-specificity platform. Breadth meant the fraction of unique TCRs that were SARS-CoV-2-associated, whereas depth meant the fraction of total T cells that were SARS-CoV-2-associated. Each spike-specific TCR was assigned to its reactive spike region and to a CD4 or CD8 class using the MIRA data. Log10-transformed breadth and depth values were compared by one-way ANOVA with Sidak's multiple comparisons tests. TCRdb re-hosts the immuneACCESS table, in-frame sequences only. Its copies lack some clones; in the studies checked, an unresolved V gene accounts for under half of them, and the cause for the rest is not known. That table is the source of V, J and clone size, and D and trimming were worked out from the DNA. Present in this sample are about 56,000 clones, about 88% of which were seen just once. In total, the top ten clones hold less than 8.5% of the sample.

The entry originates in a study of T cell responses to AZD1222 COVID-19 vaccine (dated by TCRdb to the early 2020s). Notes on the research overall: TCR sequencing was performed for approximately 240 trial participants, of whom about 200 were given two doses of AZD1222 and roughly 25 were given two doses of MenACWY control vaccine. Trial participants were enrolled by age into 18-55, 56-69 and 70-plus year subgroups, with roughly 160, 29 and 62 TCR-sequenced participants respectively. General findings and caveats noted by the study authors: Conclusions about previously exposed vaccinees are limited because only five to seven AZD1222 recipients were SARS-CoV-2 seropositive at baseline. The whole spike protein was spanned by vaccine-associated CD4 TCRs, and dominant responses were seen in regions 160-218 and 743-854. After two AZD1222 doses, spike-specific TCR breadth and depth were significantly higher than at day 0 and than in MenACWY recipients. Participants were mostly white British and included more females than males, and it was suggested by the authors that clonal diversity may have been underestimated. Epitopes outside the regions mutated in the B.1.351 and B.1.1.7 variants were reportedly recognized by nearly half of the unique spike-specific TCRs. No day 14 peak-response samples were available, so repertoires were characterized only after the peak T cell response. In the small 56-69-year group, the increase in depth fell short of significance, most likely because of low power.

The CDR3 measures 16 amino acids from cysteine to phenylalanine. This entry keeps only the CDR3 DNA: 48 bases, framed from base 1. V was cut back by 1 base and J by 4 bases, leaving a gap of 14 bases between them. The germline V gene (reference sequence) supplies CDR1 LNHNV and CDR2 YYDKDF. Sample time point, as interpreted from the label and publication: about 28 days (+/-7) after the second vaccine dose. AZD1222 recipients given second doses at about 4 weeks or at about 12 weeks were pooled, since spike-specific TCR depth and breadth were not found to differ between the two schedules. Samples from vaccinated people were obtained from the UK trials COV001 and COV002, which included a single-blind randomized controlled phase 2/3 trial of AZD1222 (ChAdOx1 nCoV-19) in healthy adults. For TCRbeta chain sequencing, PBMC samples were collected from trial participants at day 0 and at day 28 after the second dose.

This TCR derives from an adult who received the AZD1222 COVID-19 vaccine. Recombination joined TRBV15 with TRBJ2-1; no D gene can be assigned with confidence. Sequenced here: peripheral blood, sampled 28 days after the second AZD1222 dose. The nucleotide sequence is given as TGTGCCACCAGCAGAGGGGTTTCGCTGGGGTACAATGAGCAGTTCTTC. This encodes CATSRGVSLGYNEQFF. Full variable domain (CDR3 extended with the reference TRBV15 and TRBJ2-1 proteins): DAMVIQNPRYQVTQFGKPVTLSCSQTLNHNVMYWYQQKSSQAPKLLFHYYDKDFNNEADTPDNFQSRRPNTSFCFLDIRSPGLGDTAMYLCATSRGVSLGYNEQFFGPGTRLTVL.